This passage covers 15 T cell receptor beta chains from one sample sequenced in a study of early stage breast cancer tumors. The assay was immunoSEQ multiplex PCR, and TCRdb's table has in-frame clones only and misses some. The table shows 25,000 to 35,000 clones, with about 59% occurring only once. Sequencing input: breast tumor tissue. These receptors all come from a person in their fifties with breast cancer.

The chain employs TRBV6-4 and TRBJ1-2; weak D call: TRBD1 (5 bases). This CDR3 has 14 amino acids. Trimming took off 4 bases at V and 11 bases at J, with 20 bases between the two ends. CDR1 and CDR2 (germline): MRHNA, SNTAGT. CDR3 residues: CASSATGTADIYTF. CDR3 nucleotides: TGTGCCAGCAGTGCCACCGGGACGGCCGACATTTACACCTTC.

This chain links TRBV15 with TRBJ1-2, with a possible D match to TRBD1 (6 bases). Deletions cut 4 bases from V and 4 bases from J, with 13 bases between. The V gene's germline CDR1 is LNHNV and CDR2 YYDKDF (reference sequence). The CDR3 length is 14 residues. The CDR3: CATSKDRTGYGYTF. The CDR3 DNA reads TGTGCCACCAGCAAAGACAGGACTGGCTATGGCTACACCTTC.

This chain joins TRBV7-2 and TRBJ1-3; no clear D gene. With 1 base removed from V and 0 bases from J, the gap between germline ends came to 10 bases. Per germline, CDR1 SGHTA and CDR2 FQGNSA. This CDR3 is 16 amino acids long. The CDR3, as DNA: TGTGCCAGCAGCTTAGAGGGCACCTTCTCTGGAAACACCATATATTTT. It translates to CASSLEGTFSGNTIYF. Looking up the rest from reference TRBV7-2 and TRBJ1-3 gives the full variable domain: GAGVSQSPSNKVTEKGKDVELRCDPISGHTALYWYRQSLGQGLEFLIYFQGNSAPDKSGLPSDRFSAERTGGSVSTLTIQRTQQEDSAVYLCASSLEGTFSGNTIYFGEGSWLTVV.

The chain is built from TRBV6-1 and TRBJ2-1; 8 bases fit TRBD2. CDR1 and CDR2 from the germline V gene are MNHNS and SASEGT. The CDR3 loop spans 14 amino acids. The trim removed 5 bases at V and 6 bases at J, leaving 6 bases unmatched. CDR3 region: CASSYAGTSNEQFF. The CDR3 DNA follows: TGTGCCAGCAGTTATGCCGGGACTAGCAATGAGCAGTTCTTC.

This clone was recorded once. The chain uses TRBV18 and TRBJ2-2, with TRBD2 matching 13 bases. V trimming: 6 bases; J trimming: 7 bases; junction bases outside the gene matches: 8. This CDR3 has 16 residues. In germline, CDR1 is KGHSH, CDR2 LQKENI. CDR3 protein: CASSLGLAGAGGELFF. The CDR3 bases are TGTGCCAGCTCGTTAGGACTAGCGGGAGCCGGCGGGGAGCTGTTTTTT.

The V and J genes are TRBV11-2 and TRBJ2-6; D remains ambiguous. Trimming left V 9 bases short and J 3 bases short, with 12 bases between. The CDR3 is 14 amino acids. Germline CDR1 reads SGHAT; CDR2 reads FQNNGV. CDR3 in DNA: TGTGCCAGTGGGGTGGGATTTGGGGCCAACGTCCTGACTTTC. This sequence encodes CASGVGFGANVLTF.

The gene calls are TRBV27 and TRBJ1-1; the match to TRBD1 covers 10 bases. This CDR3 is 16 amino acids long. The ends lost 6 bases at V and 1 base at J; junction bases unmatched: 8. Germline CDR1 and CDR2: MNHEY and SMNVEV (reference sequence). The CDR3 sequence is CASSSDRGIKNTEAFF. DNA for the CDR3: TGTGCCAGCAGCTCGGACAGGGGGATTAAGAACACTGAAGCTTTCTTT.

This chain connects TRBV30 to TRBJ2-5; 10 positions match TRBD2. J lost 7 bases, V lost 2 bases, and 10 bases had no gene match. The CDR3 runs 15 residues. Germline V gene lookup returns CDR1 GTSNPN and CDR2 SVGIG (reference sequence). Written as DNA, the CDR3 is TGTGCCTGGAGTCCCCCTAGCGGGGGAGTGGGGACCCAGTACTTC. This sequence encodes CAWSPPSGGVGTQYF.

The chain joins TRBV6-5 to TRBJ1-1; the D gene is possibly TRBD1 (6 bases). Germline V lookup: CDR1 MNHEY, CDR2 SVGAGI. The CDR3 is 14 residues long. V lost 6 bases and J lost 1, with 12 bases in between. The CDR3 sequence: CASREDRRNTEAFF. The DNA for the CDR3 is TGTGCCAGCAGAGAAGACAGGCGGAACACTGAAGCTTTCTTT.

CDR3 amino acids: CASSPLSGRALYEQFF. CDR3 DNA sequence: TGTGCCAGCAGTCCACTTAGCGGGAGGGCCCTCTATGAGCAGTTCTTC. The chain uses TRBV27 and TRBJ2-1, with 11 bases lining up with TRBD2. V trimming: 5 bases; J trimming: 8 bases; junction bases outside the gene matches: 11. Germline V gene data show CDR1 as MNHEY and CDR2 as SMNVEV (reference sequence). The CDR3 runs 16 residues.

This clone was observed a handful of times. A read error may account for a junction end that differs from germline. The V gene is TRBV2, the J gene TRBJ2-7; 9 bases fit TRBD2. The CDR3 has 14 residues. The germline V gene has CDR1 SNHLY and CDR2 FYNNEI. This CDR3 is CASSDGLASSEQYF. CDR3 coding DNA: TGTGCCAGCAGTGACGGACTAGCGTCCTCCGAGCAGTACTTC.

By frequency in the sample, this clone is large (0.1 to 1%). This chain links TRBV6-1 with TRBJ1-5, with a weak D call TRBD1 (6 bases). CDR1 and CDR2 (germline): MNHNS, SASEGT. The CDR3 contains 16 residues. V was clipped by 2 bases and J by 1 base, with 12 bases between them. CDR3 nucleotide sequence: TGTGCCAGCAGTGAATTGGGGGGCAGGAGCAATCAGCCCCAGCATTTT. It specifies CASSELGGRSNQPQHF.

The rearrangement joins TRBV21-1 to TRBJ1-5. TRBV21-1 is listed as a pseudogene. The CDR3 runs to 18 residues. DNA for the CDR3: TGTGCCAGCAGCACCAGCGGGGGAGGCAGCGCGAGCAATCAGCCCCAGCATTTT. Protein sequence: CASSTSGGGSASNQPQHF.

V gene TRBV30 combines with J gene TRBJ2-1, with D maybe TRBD2 (7 bases). CDR1 GTSNPN and CDR2 SVGIG come from the germline V gene (reference sequence). V was clipped by 2 bases and J by 5 bases, with 22 bases between them. The CDR3 sequence is 17 residues long. The CDR3 DNA sequence: TGTGCCTGGAGTCCCCCGAAGGGAGCGGGACACCACAATGAGCAGTTCTTC. Its protein product is CAWSPPKGAGHHNEQFF. Looking up the rest from reference TRBV30 and TRBJ2-1 gives the full variable domain: SQTIHQWPATLVQPVGSPLSLECTVEGTSNPNLYWYRQAAGRGLQLLFYSVGIGQISSEVPQNLSASRPQDRQFILSSKKLLLSDSGFYLCAWSPPKGAGHHNEQFFGPGTRLTVL.

A remark on this clone: An end of the junction does not agree with germline; a read error may underlie this. The rearrangement uses TRBV7-7 and TRBJ2-2; TRBD2 agrees at 7 bases. The V gene's germline CDR1 is SSHAT and CDR2 FNYEAQ (reference sequence). The CDR3 runs 16 residues. CDR3 in amino acids: CASSLGSGGRTGELFF. In nucleotides, the CDR3 is TGTGCTAGCAGCTTAGGGTCGGGAGGTCGCACCGGGGAGCTGTTTTTT.